The sequence of this T cell receptor (beta chain) was determined in a study of molecular identifiers for immune sequencing clone quantification. On the study more broadly: Naive CD8 cell RNA, from roughly 20,000 or 100,000 cells, was split five ways in replicates, with four sequenced.

The CDR3 covers 15 residues. Germline CDR1 reads MRHNA; CDR2 reads SNTAGT. The V and J ends lost 4 bases and 2 bases, in that order; junction bases with no gene match: 6. The study's findings and limits: Barcode collisions between identical TCR molecules could shrink estimates of highly expanded clone sizes.

This clonotype was picked up many times. Its antigen is as yet unknown. TCRdb fed the PCR reads into MiXCR, producing one record per CDR3 protein. The data hold over 600,000 distinct CDR3 sequences, with just under 20% observed a single time. This clonotype was sampled from a human donor in good health. Some libraries in this study had Jurkat cell RNA spiked in. The sequencing sample was made of naive CD8+ T cells from blood, with Jurkat cell RNA spiked in. The subset here: FACS-sorted CD8+CD4-CCR7+CD45RA+ naive T cells. This chain joins TRBV6-4 and TRBJ2-5; TRBD1 matches at 8 bases. CDR3 region: CASSGHRGKQETQYF. CDR3 DNA sequence: TGTGCCAGCAGTGGGCACAGGGGGAAGCAAGAGACCCAGTACTTC.